In this sample, the clone carrying this T cell receptor beta chain turned up once. Its antigen remains unidentified. This sample was taken from a study of vaccination and CD4 T cells after COVID-19. Notes on the study in general: Researchers report that a median approximately 86% of reactive clones in convalescent patients surfaced only post-vaccination.

Treatment noted: approximately nine-day PBMC culture with coronavirus spike peptide pools or control peptides (ViraFEST assay). Oncomine TCR Beta short-read sequencing was applied to DNA from cultured CD4+ T cells. MiXCR, applied by TCRdb to the PCR reads, yields one record per CDR3 protein. This table holds roughly 20,000 distinct CDR3 sequences, 52% found once. The germline gives CDR1 LNHDA, CDR2 SQIVND (reference sequence). The CDR3 extends over 12 amino acids. With 7 bases clipped from V and 5 bases from J, the junction kept 4 bases outside the gene matches. Sequenced material: CD4+ T cells from blood, cultured in vitro. The origin of this receptor is a human donor who had recovered from COVID-19. This chain connects TRBV19 to TRBJ1-1, with TRBD1 matching over 7 bases. CDR3 sequence (DNA): TGTGCCAGTATTGCAGGGGGTACTGAAGCTTTCTTT. Its translation: CASIAGGTEAFF.